The 30 T cell receptor beta chains in this list originate from one sample, sequenced in a study of Ad26.COV2.S vaccination and SARS-CoV-2 variants. Treatment noted: 19 received Ad26.COV2.S at low or high dose, single or two shots; roughly five received placebo; per-sample allocation not given. The investigators took samples on day 63 after the first vaccine or placebo injection. Only in-frame clones appear in the TCRdb table, and some are missing; sequencing was by immunoSEQ multiplex PCR. Among about 350,000 clones listed, over 75% were seen once. The source material was peripheral blood, sampled in a trial of Ad26.COV2.S vaccine versus placebo. Receptor source: a person aged 18-60 years who received the Ad26.COV2.S COVID-19 vaccine or a placebo.

The count of this clone is one. The chain joins TRBV27 to TRBJ2-3, with D tentatively TRBD2 (7 bases). The CDR3 is made up of 16 amino acids. V lost 5 bases and J 3 bases, leaving 18 bases between the germline ends. The germline V gene has CDR1 MNHEY and CDR2 SMNVEV (reference sequence). CDR3: CASSPQVGGGTDTQYF. The CDR3 DNA reads TGTGCCAGCAGTCCGCAAGTAGGGGGGGGTACAGATACGCAGTATTTT.

This clone occurred a few times. The J gene is TRBJ1-5, the V gene TRBV19, with no clear D. V was clipped by 5 bases and J by 0 bases, with 8 bases between them. The CDR3 has 14 residues. Germline CDR1 is LNHDA and CDR2 is SQIVND (reference sequence). The DNA for the CDR3 is TGTGCCAGTAGTGTGGCTCTTAGCAATCAGCCCCAGCATTTT. It encodes CASSVALSNQPQHF.

The chain uses TRBV9 and TRBJ1-6; D remains ambiguous. Trimming removed 0 bases at V and 0 bases at J, with 10 bases between. Germline assignment: CDR1 SGDLS and CDR2 YYNGEE. The CDR3 sequence is 17 residues long. CDR3 sequence reads: CASSVARISSYNSPLHF. CDR3 nucleotide sequence: TGTGCCAGCAGCGTAGCCAGGATTTCCTCCTATAATTCACCCCTCCACTTT.

The chain employs TRBV6-6 and TRBJ2-1; 7 bases match TRBD1. V lost 5 bases and J lost 0; bases outside the gene matches: 10. CDR3 length: 17 residues. Per the germline V gene, CDR1 is MNHNY and CDR2 is SVGAGI (reference sequence). The CDR3 loop reads CASSLSRQGRSYNEQFF. The CDR3 DNA follows: TGTGCCAGCAGTCTTAGTCGACAGGGTCGCTCCTACAATGAGCAGTTCTTC.

The V gene is TRBV18, the J gene TRBJ1-6; TRBD1 matches 10 bases. After removal of 6 bases from V and 8 bases from J, the junction contained 7 bases not matched to a gene. The germline CDR1 and CDR2 sequences are KGHSH and LQKENI. The CDR3 loop spans 15 amino acids. CDR3 region: CASSQTGTGDSPLHF. The CDR3 DNA is TGTGCCAGCTCCCAGACCGGGACAGGGGATTCACCCCTCCACTTT.

This chain uses TRBV20-1 with TRBJ1-1, with a weak D call TRBD1 (5 bases). Germline-derived CDR1 and CDR2 are DFQATT and SNEGSKA (reference sequence). The CDR3 has 14 amino acids. V lost 3 bases to trimming and J lost 0 bases, with 11 bases between them. The CDR3 spells CSASYAGMNTEAFF. CDR3 nucleotides: TGCAGTGCTAGTTACGCAGGGATGAACACTGAAGCTTTCTTT.

The chain joins TRBV11-3 to TRBJ1-1; 8 nucleotides agree with TRBD1. Germline loops: CDR1 SGHNT, CDR2 YENEEA. This CDR3 region has 13 residues. After removal of 6 bases from V and 5 bases from J, the junction contained 5 bases not matched to a gene. CDR3 DNA: TGTGCCAGCAGTACAGGGGGAGAGACTGAAGCTTTCTTT. This gives the protein CASSTGGETEAFF.

This chain links TRBV12-3 or TRBV12-4 with TRBJ1-6; D uncertain. V lost 8 bases and J lost 9, with 11 bases in between. The CDR3 is 12 amino acids. CDR3 nucleotides: TGTGCCAGCGGACCCGTGGCTTCACCCCTCCACTTT. Translation: CASGPVASPLHF.

CDR3 in DNA: TGTGCCAGTAGTATGAGACTCGGGGAGCTGTTTTTT. It is translated as CASSMRLGELFF. The chain is built from TRBV19 and TRBJ2-2; D is unresolved. The CDR3 has 12 residues. The ends were cut back, 3 bases at V and 7 bases at J, with 6 bases in the middle. Germline V CDR1 and CDR2: LNHDA, SQIVND (reference sequence). Variable domain in full (rest from reference TRBV19 and TRBJ2-2): DGGITQSPKYLFRKEGQNVTLSCEQNLNHDAMYWYRQDPGQGLRLIYYSQIVNDFQKGDIAEGYSVSREKKESFPLTVTSAQKNPTAFYLCASSMRLGELFFGEGSRLTVL.

The chain recombines TRBV9 with TRBJ2-1; a possible D gene is TRBD1 (5 bases). With 6 bases removed from V and 1 base from J, the gap between germline ends came to 11 bases. This CDR3 spans 14 amino acids. From germline, CDR1 is SGDLS and CDR2 YYNGEE. CDR3 bases: TGTGCCAGCACGAAGGGGAATTCCTACAATGAGCAGTTCTTC. This gives the protein CASTKGNSYNEQFF.

The rearrangement links TRBV7-2 to TRBJ1-1; D unclear. V was cut by 0 bases and J by 1 base, with 9 bases left in between. Germline-derived CDR1 and CDR2 are SGHTA and FQGNSA. The CDR3 has 15 residues. DNA for the CDR3: TGTGCCAGCAGCTTAGCTGCCGGCTGGAACACTGAAGCTTTCTTT. Encoded protein: CASSLAAGWNTEAFF.

V gene TRBV6-5 combines with J gene TRBJ2-7; perhaps TRBD1 as D (6 bases). Germline V lookup: CDR1 MNHEY, CDR2 SVGAGI. The CDR3 covers 13 residues. V was cut by 5 bases and J by 0 bases, with 8 bases left in between. CDR3 region: CASSQGSSYEQYF. The DNA for the CDR3 is TGTGCCAGCAGTCAGGGGAGCTCCTACGAGCAGTACTTC.

Regarding this clone: This may be a read error, as it is one base from a much larger clone. The same CDR3 can be traced to other DNA sequences in this sample. This rearrangement joins TRBV7-3 to TRBJ1-1; no reliable D call. Trimming removed 6 bases from V and 1 base from J, with 9 bases in between. Germline lookup yields CDR1 SGHTA and CDR2 FQGTGA. This CDR3 has 13 amino acids. Here the CDR3 reads CASSLGRNTEAFF. In DNA, the CDR3 is TGTGCCAGCAGTCTCGGACGGAACACTGAAGCTTTCTTT.

This rearrangement joins TRBV2 to TRBJ2-2, with TRBD1 matching 7 bases. CDR1 and CDR2 (germline): SNHLY, FYNNEI. V lost 2 bases and J lost 6; bases outside the gene matches: 6. This CDR3 is built from 15 residues. The CDR3 nucleotides are TGTGCCAGCAGTGAACCAGGGGGAGATGCCGGGGAGCTGTTTTTT. As protein: CASSEPGGDAGELFF.

J is TRBJ2-7 and V is TRBV6-2 or TRBV6-3; D possibly corresponds to TRBD1 (5 bases). This CDR3 region has 11 residues. Germline CDR1 and CDR2: MNHEY and SVGEGT. V was clipped by 6 bases and J by 6 bases, with 9 bases between them. For the CDR3, the DNA is TGTGCCAGCAGCCAGGGTGTCGAGCAGTACTTC. Translation gives CASSQGVEQYF.

The J gene is TRBJ2-3, the V gene TRBV5-6; either TRBD1 or TRBD2 may fit D (5 bases each). The V end lost 2 bases, the J end lost 4 bases, and 11 bases lay between the germline ends. The germline gives CDR1 SGHDT, CDR2 YYEEEE. This CDR3 region has 14 residues. Here the CDR3 DNA reads TGTGCCAGCAGCTTCGCAGGGACGTCAGATACGCAGTATTTT. This encodes CASSFAGTSDTQYF.

The chain carries TRBV12-5 and TRBJ2-2, with unresolved D. Trimming cost V 7 bases and J 6 bases, with 3 bases left between them. This CDR3 has 10 residues. Germline CDR1 and CDR2: LGHNT and FRNRAP. CDR3 amino acids: CASEAGELFF. CDR3 nucleotides: TGTGCTAGTGAGGCCGGGGAGCTGTTTTTT.

The rearrangement joins TRBV18 to TRBJ1-3, with 10 bases lining up with TRBD1. J lost 0 bases, V lost 8 bases, and 7 bases had no gene match. CDR1 KGHSH and CDR2 LQKENI come from the germline V gene. The CDR3 totals 16 residues. CDR3 nucleotide sequence: TGTGCCAGCCAGGGACAGGGGACTTACTCTGGAAACACCATATATTTT. This translates into CASQGQGTYSGNTIYF.

The CDR3, as DNA: TGTGCCACCAGCAGAGAGAGTCCTAATCAGCCCCAGCATTTT. This gives the protein CATSRESPNQPQHF. V is TRBV15 and J is TRBJ1-5; D is undetermined. V was clipped by 0 bases and J by 4 bases, with 7 bases between them. This CDR3 is 14 amino acids long. Per germline, CDR1 LNHNV and CDR2 YYDKDF (reference sequence).

The CDR3 loop reads CASSLGQRGNEQYF. CDR3 sequence (DNA): TGTGCCAGCAGCTTGGGGCAGCGGGGTAACGAGCAGTACTTC. V usage is TRBV5-8 and J usage is TRBJ2-7, with 7 positions matching TRBD2. J was trimmed by 5 bases and V by 0 bases; bases with no gene match: 5. The germline V gene encodes CDR1 SGHTS and CDR2 YDEGEE. This CDR3 is built from 14 residues.

This chain uses TRBV7-8 with TRBJ1-5; weak D call: TRBD1 (5 bases). Germline lookup yields CDR1 SGHVS and CDR2 FQNEAQ. Trimming cost V 5 bases and J 0 bases, with 14 bases left between them. The CDR3 is 16 residues long. CDR3 bases: TGTGCCAGCAGCCCCCGGGCAGGGCTTAGCAATCAGCCCCAGCATTTT. Amino acids: CASSPRAGLSNQPQHF.

This chain links TRBV7-9 with TRBJ2-7, with D unclear. The CDR3 contains 14 residues. CDR1 SEHNR and CDR2 FQNEAQ come from the germline V gene (reference sequence). Trimming pared 5 bases from V and 6 bases from J, leaving 17 bases between. The chain's CDR3 is CASSGYVSSGEQYF. The CDR3 nucleotides are TGTGCCAGCAGCGGCTACGTAAGCTCTGGCGAGCAGTACTTC.

This clone was seen once. The genes are TRBV7-2 and TRBJ1-1, with a tentative D call TRBD1 (5 bases). CDR1 SGHTA and CDR2 FQGNSA come from the germline V gene. This CDR3 has 16 amino acids. With 1 base removed from V and 2 bases from J, the gap between germline ends came to 14 bases. In DNA, the CDR3 is TGTGCCAGCAGCTTAGAACTGGGACGGAGCAACACTGAAGCTTTCTTT. Residues: CASSLELGRSNTEAFF.

Only one count was recorded for this clone. This sample also contains other DNA sequences that code for the same CDR3. Here the CDR3 reads CAWSDSSYEQYF. The CDR3 DNA reads as TGTGCCTGGAGTGACTCCTCCTACGAGCAGTACTTC. The J gene is TRBJ2-7, the V gene TRBV30; no clear D. Trimming pared 1 base from V and 0 bases from J, leaving 4 bases between. The CDR3 sequence is 12 residues long. Germline V gene data show CDR1 as GTSNPN and CDR2 as SVGIG (reference sequence).

The CDR3 sequence: CASSADGTFGGNTIYF. CDR3 in DNA: TGTGCCAGCAGCGCCGATGGGACGTTCGGTGGAAACACCATATATTTT. The J gene is TRBJ1-3, the V gene TRBV9, with D possibly being TRBD1 (5 bases). The CDR3 loop spans 16 amino acids. From germline, CDR1 is SGDLS and CDR2 YYNGEE. V was cut by 3 bases and J by 3 bases, with 16 bases left in between.

The chain recombines TRBV30 with TRBJ1-5; D is perhaps TRBD1 (5 bases). The germline CDR1 and CDR2 sequences are GTSNPN and SVGIG (reference sequence). The CDR3 totals 16 residues. The ends were cut back, 5 bases at V and 1 base at J, with 18 bases in the middle. The CDR3 protein is CAWRRGQGLSNQPQHF. CDR3 DNA: TGTGCCTGGCGAAGGGGTCAGGGCCTAAGCAATCAGCCCCAGCATTTT. The full variable domain, rest sourced from reference TRBV30 and TRBJ1-5, is SQTIHQWPATLVQPVGSPLSLECTVEGTSNPNLYWYRQAAGRGLQLLFYSVGIGQISSEVPQNLSASRPQDRQFILSSKKLLLSDSGFYLCAWRRGQGLSNQPQHFGDGTRLSIL.

The chain couples TRBV5-6 to TRBJ2-7, with 7 bases lining up with TRBD1. Germline loops: CDR1 SGHDT, CDR2 YYEEEE. This CDR3 comprises 16 residues. The J segment lost 3 bases and the V segment lost 2 bases, leaving 11 bases of the junction unmatched. The CDR3 bases are TGTGCCAGCAGCTTAAGTACAGGGGAACATTACTACGAGCAGTACTTC. Encoded protein: CASSLSTGEHYYEQYF.

V usage is TRBV11-1 and J usage is TRBJ1-1; D is unclear. Germline CDR1 and CDR2: SGHAT and FQDESV (reference sequence). The CDR3 extends over 16 amino acids. Deletions cut 5 bases from V and 4 bases from J, with 20 bases between. DNA of the CDR3: TGTGCCAGCAGCCCTACCACCGGGCGTTTCGGCACTGAAGCTTTCTTT. The encoded protein is CASSPTTGRFGTEAFF. The whole variable domain, remainder taken from reference TRBV11-1 and TRBJ1-1, is EAEVAQSPRYKITEKSQAVAFWCDPISGHATLYWYRQILGQGPELLVQFQDESVVDDSQLPKDRFSAERLKGVDSTLKIQPAELGDSAMYLCASSPTTGRFGTEAFFGQGTRLTVV.

The chain joins TRBV7-3 to TRBJ2-1; D might be TRBD1 or TRBD2, each matching 5 bases. V lost 5 bases, J lost 6 bases, and 11 bases lay in between. The CDR3 covers 13 residues. Germline CDR1 is SGHTA and CDR2 is FQGTGA. The CDR3 protein is CASSLGTLNEQFF. Written as DNA, the CDR3 is TGTGCCAGCAGCCTCGGGACCCTCAATGAGCAGTTCTTC. The entire variable domain, with the rest obtained from reference TRBV7-3 and TRBJ2-1, is as follows: GAGVSQTPSNKVTEKGKYVELRCDPISGHTALYWYRQSLGQGPEFLIYFQGTGAADDSGLPNDRFFAVRPEGSVSTLKIQRTERGDSAVYLCASSLGTLNEQFFGPGTRLTVL.

V usage is TRBV6-5 and J usage is TRBJ1-4, with 8 bases matching TRBD1. V gave up 5 bases and J gave up 8 bases; unmatched junction bases: 4. CDR1 is MNHEY and CDR2 is SVGAGI in the germline V gene. CDR3 length: 13 residues. CDR3 DNA: TGTGCCAGCAGTCCAGGGGGCGAGGAAAAACTGTTTTTT. Translating it yields CASSPGGEEKLFF.